The next 4 T cell receptor beta chains were all read from a single sample in a study of TIL therapy for anti-PD-1-resistant metastatic lung cancer. The time point was: pre-treatment sample, taken before nivolumab and TIL therapy. The immunoSEQ assay was v3. Here immunoSEQ multiplex PCR was the method, and the copy in TCRdb shows in-frame clones only, minus some. This table has approximately 50,000 clones, more than 80% appearing once. Sequencing was performed on blood, taken at baseline. The source is a person aged 25 to 85 with non-small cell lung cancer.

The chain employs TRBV28 and TRBJ2-4; 13 nucleotides line up with TRBD2. This CDR3 comprises 16 residues. Per the germline V gene, CDR1 is MDHEN and CDR2 is SYDVKM. V trimming: 4 bases; J trimming: 7 bases; junction bases outside the gene matches: 7. The CDR3 spells CASSSWTSGRYNIQYF. Written as DNA, the CDR3 is TGTGCCAGCAGTTCCTGGACTAGCGGGAGATATAACATTCAGTACTTC. The whole variable domain, filled in from reference TRBV28 and TRBJ2-4, reads DVKVTQSSRYLVKRTGEKVFLECVQDMDHENMFWYRQDPGLGLRLIYFSYDVKMKEKGDIPEGYSVSREKKERFSLILESASTNQTSMYLCASSSWTSGRYNIQYFGAGTRLSVL.

This chain connects TRBV12-3 or TRBV12-4 to TRBJ1-5; 7 bases match TRBD1. J gave up 5 bases and V 6 bases, and 4 bases lay outside the gene matches. CDR3 length equals 13 residues. The CDR3 is CASRTTGDQPQHF. The DNA for the CDR3 is TGTGCCAGCAGGACTACAGGGGATCAGCCCCAGCATTTT.

This clone has only a few counts. This chain links TRBV28 with TRBJ2-7; 7 bases are shared with TRBD2. This CDR3 region has 13 residues. J lost 7 bases, V lost 5 bases, and 8 bases had no gene match. CDR1 MDHEN and CDR2 SYDVKM come from the germline V gene. Here the CDR3 DNA reads TGTGCCAGCAGTCCGGGACGGGAGGAAGAGCAGTACTTC. Amino acids: CASSPGREEEQYF.

The V call is TRBV7-9, the J call TRBJ2-2; D might be TRBD1 (6 bases). The CDR3 consists of 15 residues. Germline-derived CDR1 and CDR2 are SEHNR and FQNEAQ (reference sequence). V was pared by 4 bases and J by 7 bases, with 16 bases between. The CDR3 region is CASSSGQYESGELFF. The CDR3 DNA reads TGTGCCAGCAGCTCCGGACAGTACGAGAGCGGGGAGCTGTTTTTT.